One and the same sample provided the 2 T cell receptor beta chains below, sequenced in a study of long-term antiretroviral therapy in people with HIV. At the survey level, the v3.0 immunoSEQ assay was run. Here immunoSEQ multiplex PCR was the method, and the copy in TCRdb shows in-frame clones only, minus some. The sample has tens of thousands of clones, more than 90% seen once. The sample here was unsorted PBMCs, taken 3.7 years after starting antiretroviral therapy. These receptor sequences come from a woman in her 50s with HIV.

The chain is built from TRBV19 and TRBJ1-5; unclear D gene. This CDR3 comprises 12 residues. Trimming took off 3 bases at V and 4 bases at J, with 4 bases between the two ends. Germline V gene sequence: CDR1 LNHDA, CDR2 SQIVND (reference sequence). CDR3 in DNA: TGTGCCAGTAGTATGGTGAATCAGCCCCAGCATTTT. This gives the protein CASSMVNQPQHF.

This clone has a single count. CDR3 in amino acids: CASRTRPNEKLFF. Here the CDR3 DNA reads TGTGCCAGCAGGACCAGGCCAAATGAAAAACTGTTTTTT. This sequence joins TRBV2 and TRBJ1-4, with D hard to call. This CDR3 comprises 13 residues. CDR1 SNHLY and CDR2 FYNNEI come from the germline V gene. The V and J ends lost 6 bases and 5 bases respectively, with 10 bases between them.